The clone carrying this T cell receptor (beta chain) was counted only a few times. No antigen is known for it. One entry per CDR3 protein, called by TCRdb with MiXCR from the reads. The table shows fewer than 650,000 distinct CDR3 sequences, with just under 40% occurring only once. These data belong to a study of T cell repertoires in cytomegalovirus infection. Study-level background: Public TCR beta signature analysis indicated the presence of both CMV infection and matching HLA type. Study-wide points: The cumulative frequency of public TCR beta families identified carriers of CMV plus the relevant HLA.

Here the sequenced sample was cultured PBMCs, taken from culture after CMV antigen stimulation. This receptor was identified in a human donor in good health (CMV status not recorded). Some clones in this sample may be carry-over from other donors' samples.

In nucleotides, the CDR3 is TGTGCCAGCAGCTTTCTGTACCAAGAGACCCAGTACTTC. This codes for CASSFLYQETQYF. The chain has TRBV7-2 and TRBJ2-5; D unresolved. The V end lost 3 bases, the J end lost 0 bases, and 5 bases lay between the germline ends. The CDR3 covers 13 residues. CDR1 is SGHTA, CDR2 FQGNSA, per germline.